Listed here are 29 T cell receptor beta chains from one sample, sequenced in a study of blood T cells in healthy people across ages (dated by TCRdb to the mid-2010s). Library creation used 5' RACE. For sequencing, an Illumina HiSeq 2500 was employed. A second roughly 7 to 11 cycle PCR used a sample-barcoded 5' primer and a J-beta primer mix. Clones were called with MiXCR by TCRdb after fastp trimmed the public reads at Q25, and only in-frame beta chains were retained. Identical CDR3 proteins give one entry, which carries the most common genes and DNA. This sample comprises 850,000 to 1,100,000 distinct CDR3 sequences, roughly two fifths of them detected only once. Under 15% of the sample is in the top ten clones. The sequenced sample was blood. Receptors were obtained from a man younger than 35 in good health.

The rearrangement links TRBV18 to TRBJ1-4; TRBD1 agrees at 8 bases. Germline loops: CDR1 KGHSH, CDR2 LQKENI. CDR3 length equals 15 residues. V gave up 0 bases and J gave up 10 bases; unmatched junction bases: 7. The DNA for the CDR3 is TGTGCCAGCTCACCACCAGGGACAGGAGAGGGAAAACTGTTTTTT. This codes for CASSPPGTGEGKLFF.

The chain joins TRBV18 to TRBJ2-5; 7 nucleotides agree with TRBD1. After removal of 8 bases from V and 2 bases from J, the junction contained 2 bases not matched to a gene. Germline CDR1 is KGHSH and CDR2 is LQKENI. The CDR3 has 12 amino acids. CDR3 in amino acids: CASAQGQETQYF. CDR3 coding DNA: TGTGCCAGCGCACAGGGGCAAGAGACCCAGTACTTC.

As for this clonotype: At one end the junction does not follow the germline gene, possibly because of a read error. CDR3 bases: TGTGCCAGCAGTCCCGGACTCCGGAACACTAAAGCTTTCTTT. It specifies CASSPGLRNTKAFF. The chain carries TRBV6-2 or TRBV6-3 and TRBJ1-1; D is uncertain. CDR3 length equals 14 residues. Germline CDR1 reads MNHEY; CDR2 reads SVGEGT.

On this clonotype itself: At one end, the junction sequence differs from germline, possibly due to a read error. The chain couples TRBV5-1 to TRBJ2-3; no firm D call. This CDR3 has 14 amino acids. CDR1 and CDR2 from the germline V gene are SGHRS and YFSETQ. CDR3 DNA: TGCGCCAGCAACTTGGCATCTGTAGCAGATACGCAGTATTTT. It yields the protein CASNLASVADTQYF.

This rearrangement joins TRBV4-3 to TRBJ2-1; a possible D gene is TRBD1 (6 bases). The better agreement between TRBJ2-7 and the DNA end casts doubt on the J call. The germline V gene encodes CDR1 LGHNA and CDR2 YSLEER. The CDR3 extends over 19 amino acids. This CDR3 reads CASSQGFRDRGIGTNEQYF. In DNA form, the CDR3 reads TGCGCCAGCAGCCAAGGTTTTCGGGATAGGGGGATTGGTACGAATGAGCAGTACTTC.

As concerns this clonotype: The conserved phenylalanine or tryptophan is not found at the CDR3 terminus, so this likely reflects a read error. This rearrangement joins TRBV4-2 to TRBJ1-6; D uncertain. Germline V lookup: CDR1 LGHNA, CDR2 YNFKEQ. V lost 1 base to trimming and J lost 6 bases, with 13 bases between them. This CDR3 has 16 residues. The CDR3 nucleotides are TGTGCCAGCAGCCAAGTCACGGCCTTCCGTAATTCACCCCTCCACTTA. It is translated as CASSQVTAFRNSPLHL.

In its sample, this clonotype was seen a few times. The chain combines TRBV3-1 with TRBJ2-1, with a tentative D call TRBD1 (5 bases). Trimming removed 0 bases at V and 13 bases at J, with 16 bases between. CDR1 LGHDT and CDR2 YNNKEL come from the germline V gene (reference sequence). This CDR3 region has 14 residues. CDR3 sequence reads: CASSQDLVEQGQFF. For the CDR3, the DNA is TGTGCCAGCAGCCAAGATCTTGTCGAGCAGGGTCAGTTCTTC.

The rearrangement joins TRBV5-5 to TRBJ1-3, with D perhaps matching TRBD1 (5 bases). Trimming took 4 bases from V and 4 from J, leaving 9 bases between them. This CDR3 spans 13 amino acids. Germline V gives CDR1 SGHKS, CDR2 YYEKEE (reference sequence). CDR3 nucleotide sequence: TGTGCCAGCAGCGACTGGGGGGGAAACACCATATATTTT. It codes for CASSDWGGNTIYF.

The chain links TRBV19 to TRBJ2-5, with D possibly matching TRBD1 (6 bases). The CDR3 totals 15 residues. The V end lost 8 bases, the J end lost 11 bases, and 27 bases lay between the germline ends. Germline-derived CDR1 and CDR2 are LNHDA and SQIVND (reference sequence). The DNA for the CDR3 is TGTGCCAGTTCGATCGGGACATCTCTCACCATAGAGCAGTACTTC. As protein: CASSIGTSLTIEQYF. The entire variable domain, with the rest obtained from reference TRBV19 and TRBJ2-5, is as follows: DGGITQSPKYLFRKEGQNVTLSCEQNLNHDAMYWYRQDPGQGLRLIYYSQIVNDFQKGDIAEGYSVSREKKESFPLTVTSAQKNPTAFYLCASSIGTSLTIEQYFGPGTRLLVL.

This clonotype was observed a few times. V is TRBV4-1 and J is TRBJ2-1; D is perhaps TRBD2 (6 bases). Germline CDR1 and CDR2: MGHRA and YSYEKL. There are 18 residues in the CDR3. The V end lost 4 bases, the J end lost 3 bases, and 22 bases lay between the germline ends. Here the CDR3 reads CASSLLTGGLFGYNEQFF. CDR3 coding DNA: TGCGCCAGCAGCCTCCTTACCGGGGGTCTATTTGGCTACAATGAGCAGTTCTTC.

This clonotype has just a few counts. The chain links TRBV5-1 to TRBJ1-1; D perhaps matches TRBD1 (5 bases). Trimming cost V 0 bases and J 1 base, with 10 bases left between them. CDR1 is SGHRS, CDR2 YFSETQ, per germline. The CDR3 is 15 amino acids. The CDR3 is CASSLGVGGNTEAFF. The CDR3 bases are TGCGCCAGCAGCTTGGGGGTCGGGGGGAACACTGAAGCTTTCTTT.

A note on this clonotype: It may be a read error: a sequence one base away is much more abundant. The rearrangement uses TRBV20-1 and TRBJ1-1; D is perhaps TRBD1 (6 bases). The length of the CDR3 is 14 residues. CDR1 and CDR2 (germline): DFQATT, SNEGSKA (reference sequence). V was shortened by 6 bases and J by 0 bases, with 14 bases between the two germline ends. CDR3 region: CSATGQLMNTEAFF. The DNA of the CDR3 is TGCAGTGCAACCGGACAGTTAATGAACACTGAAGCTTTCTTT.

Concerning this clonotype: One base away lies a much larger clone, so this may be a sequencing read error. The CDR3: CASSQEDRGYNEQYF. CDR3 DNA sequence: TGCGCCAGCAGCCAAGAGGACAGGGGGTATAATGAGCAGTACTTC. The chain is built from TRBV4-1 and TRBJ2-5; TRBD1 aligns across 10 bases. The trim removed 0 bases at V and 11 bases at J, leaving 9 bases unmatched. Germline CDR1 and CDR2: MGHRA and YSYEKL. This CDR3 is built from 15 residues.

This chain uses TRBV6-6 with TRBJ2-1, with 9 positions matching TRBD2. Germline values: CDR1 MNHNY, CDR2 SVGAGI (reference sequence). This CDR3 is built from 15 residues. J was trimmed by 7 bases and V by 10 bases; bases with no gene match: 14. CDR3 bases: TGTGCCACCACTACCTATGCGGGGGGGCCGAATGAGCAGTTCTTC. Its translation is CATTTYAGGPNEQFF.

The V and J genes are TRBV5-4 and TRBJ2-1; 8 nucleotides line up with TRBD2. Trimming removed 0 bases from V and 10 bases from J; junction bases left unmatched: 9. Germline V gene sequence: CDR1 SGHNT, CDR2 YYREEE (reference sequence). CDR3 length equals 15 residues. Written as DNA, the CDR3 is TGTGCCAGCAGCTTGGGCGGGGGGTACGGAGACGAGCAGTTCTTC. Translating gives CASSLGGGYGDEQFF.

This clonotype was counted only a few times. The rearrangement uses TRBV20-1 and TRBJ1-2; no firm D call. CDR1 and CDR2 (germline): DFQATT, SNEGSKA (reference sequence). The CDR3 contains 14 residues. V gave up 0 bases and J gave up 8 bases, with 16 bases separating them. CDR3 sequence reads: CSARDSSSVWGYTF. The CDR3 region has the DNA TGCAGTGCTAGAGATAGCAGCAGCGTATGGGGCTACACCTTC.

The rearrangement uses TRBV5-1 and TRBJ2-2, with D perhaps matching TRBD2 (6 bases). The CDR3 runs 13 residues. Germline CDR1 reads SGHRS; CDR2 reads YFSETQ. The germline V and J ends were trimmed by 9 bases and 8 bases, with 17 bases remaining between them. The CDR3 sequence: CATGDSSIGELFF. In nucleotides, the CDR3 is TGCGCCACCGGGGACTCGTCAATAGGGGAGCTGTTTTTT.

In this sample, this clonotype turned up a few times. The chain uses TRBV7-9 and TRBJ2-1; unclear D gene. The germline CDR1 and CDR2 sequences are SEHNR and FQNEAQ (reference sequence). The CDR3 covers 14 residues. V lost 3 bases and J lost 5, with 11 bases in between. CDR3 sequence (DNA): TGTGCCAGCAGCTTTATCTCCACCGACAATGAGCAGTTCTTC. Amino acids: CASSFISTDNEQFF.

The chain joins TRBV6-5 to TRBJ1-2; unclear D gene. CDR1 is MNHEY and CDR2 is SVGAGI in the germline V gene. The CDR3 is made up of 11 amino acids. Trimming pared 8 bases from V and 4 bases from J, leaving 8 bases between. CDR3 DNA sequence: TGTGCCAGCCTCTCAAGCTATGGCTACACCTTC. This sequence encodes CASLSSYGYTF.

This chain uses TRBV4-3 with TRBJ2-2; maybe TRBD1 (6 bases). The CDR3 has 17 residues. Trimming took 0 bases from V and 2 from J, leaving 13 bases between them. Germline V gene sequence: CDR1 LGHNA, CDR2 YSLEER. CDR3 region: CASSQDPQGINTGELFF. The CDR3 DNA reads TGCGCCAGCAGCCAAGATCCTCAGGGGATTAACACCGGGGAGCTGTTTTTT.

The chain links TRBV20-1 to TRBJ1-2; TRBD1 matches at 7 bases. The germline V gene encodes CDR1 DFQATT and CDR2 SNEGSKA (reference sequence). The CDR3 extends over 13 amino acids. The CDR3: CSDRDSTNYGYTF. The DNA of the CDR3 is TGCAGCGACAGGGACAGCACTAACTATGGCTACACCTTC.

The chain uses TRBV20-1 and TRBJ1-1; D perhaps matches TRBD1 (6 bases). The CDR3 covers 15 residues. Germline V gene sequence: CDR1 DFQATT, CDR2 SNEGSKA (reference sequence). V was trimmed by 1 base and J by 0 bases, leaving 12 bases between them. CDR3 coding DNA: TGCAGTGCTAGAGCTCGACAGGCGATGAACACTGAAGCTTTCTTT. Protein: CSARARQAMNTEAFF.

The chain carries TRBV6-5 and TRBJ1-2; D gene unclear. Trimming took 0 bases from V and 0 from J, leaving 14 bases between them. This CDR3 contains 17 residues. In germline, CDR1 is MNHEY, CDR2 SVGAGI. CDR3: CASSYSPGFKPNYGYTF. The CDR3 bases are TGTGCCAGCAGTTACTCTCCAGGTTTTAAACCTAACTATGGCTACACCTTC.

Concerning this clonotype itself: A junction boundary mismatches the germline segment, possibly from a read error. The V call is TRBV9, the J call TRBJ2-2; D call uncertain. Germline loops: CDR1 SGDLS, CDR2 YYNGEE. The CDR3 length is 15 residues. For the CDR3, the DNA is TGTGCCAGCGGCGTATGGGCAGCGAACACCGGGGAGCTGTTTTTT. The encoded protein is CASGVWAANTGELFF.

Points on this clonotype: Possible read error: a much larger clone is one base away. CDR3 in amino acids: CASSLRGAARTDTQYF. In DNA form, the CDR3 reads TGTGCCAGCAGCCTACGGGGGGCAGCCCGCACAGATACGCAGTATTTT. The genes are TRBV9 and TRBJ2-3; the D gene is possibly TRBD2 (7 bases). Deletions cut 4 bases from V and 1 base from J, with 16 bases between. The V gene's germline CDR1 is SGDLS and CDR2 YYNGEE. The CDR3 loop spans 16 amino acids.

This rearrangement joins TRBV3-1 to TRBJ2-7, with 9 bases identical to TRBD1. J gave up 3 bases and V 2 bases, and 8 bases lay outside the gene matches. This CDR3 comprises 16 residues. CDR1 and CDR2 from the germline V gene are LGHDT and YNNKEL (reference sequence). The CDR3 region has the DNA TGTGCCAGCAGCCAACCCGGACAGGGGCCGATCTACGAGCAGTACTTC. This codes for CASSQPGQGPIYEQYF.

This clonotype was counted only a few times. The V gene is TRBV2, the J gene TRBJ1-2, with D possibly being TRBD1 (5 bases). This CDR3 contains 13 residues. Deletions cut 9 bases from V and 2 bases from J, with 13 bases between. Germline V gene sequence: CDR1 SNHLY, CDR2 FYNNEI. This chain's CDR3 is CASQTDRNYGYTF. The CDR3 DNA sequence: TGTGCCAGTCAGACCGACAGAAACTATGGCTACACCTTC. Based on the CDR3 plus reference TRBV2 and TRBJ1-2, the full variable domain is EPEVTQTPSHQVTQMGQEVILRCVPISNHLYFYWYRQILGQKVEFLVSFYNNEISEKSEIFDDQFSVERPDGSNFTLKIRSTKLEDSAMYFCASQTDRNYGYTFGSGTRLTVV.

The chain couples TRBV7-2 to TRBJ1-5; D not certain. The CDR3 has 14 residues. V shed 5 bases and J shed 5 bases, with 13 bases lying between them. Germline values: CDR1 SGHTA, CDR2 FQGNSA. The CDR3 loop reads CASSRNMADQPQHF. CDR3 in DNA: TGTGCCAGCAGCAGGAACATGGCAGATCAGCCCCAGCATTTT.

In its sample, this clonotype was seen a few times. V is TRBV9 and J is TRBJ1-6, with TRBD1 matching over 8 bases. J lost 7 bases, V lost 5 bases, and 5 bases had no gene match. Germline-derived CDR1 and CDR2 are SGDLS and YYNGEE. This CDR3 is 14 amino acids long. The CDR3 DNA sequence: TGTGCCAGCAGTCAGGGGGCTGTAAATTCACCCCTCCACTTT. Translating it yields CASSQGAVNSPLHF.